These 29 T cell receptor beta chains were sequenced from one sample in a study of neurological immune-mediated disorders. TCRdb fed the 5' RACE reads into MiXCR, producing one record per CDR3 protein. The table shows roughly 67,000 distinct CDR3 sequences, with 4.1% occurring only once. Source material: PBMCs. These receptors originate from a man over 45 with multiple sclerosis.

This clonotype was seen many times. The chain has TRBV5-1 and TRBJ2-1; D is possibly TRBD1 or TRBD2 (5 bases each). The CDR3 runs 15 residues. Per germline, CDR1 SGHRS and CDR2 YFSETQ. Deletions cut 2 bases from V and 4 bases from J, with 13 bases between. CDR3: CASSLGGGAYNEQFF. In DNA form, the CDR3 reads TGCGCCAGCAGCTTAGGTGGGGGTGCTTACAATGAGCAGTTCTTC.

This clonotype was found many times. The chain uses TRBV5-6 and TRBJ1-2, with D hard to call. The V and J ends lost 2 bases and 0 bases respectively, with 8 bases between them. The CDR3 is made up of 14 amino acids. Germline loops: CDR1 SGHDT, CDR2 YYEEEE. Here the CDR3 reads CASSFQSSNYGYTF. As DNA, the CDR3 is TGTGCCAGCAGCTTTCAGAGTTCTAACTATGGCTACACCTTC.

This clonotype was counted ten times or more. The CDR3 sequence is CACRWDTQYF. Here the CDR3 DNA reads TGTGCCTGTCGATGGGATACGCAGTATTTT. This sequence joins TRBV30 and TRBJ2-3; no definite D call. CDR1 and CDR2 from the germline V gene are GTSNPN and SVGIG (reference sequence). The CDR3 extends over 10 amino acids. V was shortened by 6 bases and J by 6 bases, with 7 bases between the two germline ends.

Ten or more counts support this clonotype. J is TRBJ1-2 and V is TRBV20-1; D is unresolved. The CDR3 consists of 13 residues. Trimming cost V 6 bases and J 2 bases, with 13 bases left between them. Germline values: CDR1 DFQATT, CDR2 SNEGSKA (reference sequence). The CDR3 region has the DNA TGCAGTGCCCCCCAGAGCCAGAACTATGGCTACACCTTC. It yields the protein CSAPQSQNYGYTF.

This clonotype was recorded at least ten times. The chain combines TRBV20-1 with TRBJ1-2, with D uncertain. CDR1 DFQATT and CDR2 SNEGSKA come from the germline V gene (reference sequence). This CDR3 comprises 12 residues. V shed 6 bases and J shed 7 bases, with 15 bases lying between them. CDR3 DNA sequence: TGCAGTGCAACTGTAAGGTCGGCTGGCTACACCTTC. Protein product: CSATVRSAGYTF.

This clonotype was recorded many times. The chain combines TRBV7-9 with TRBJ2-3; no reliable D call. Trimming removed 1 base from V and 0 bases from J, with 5 bases in between. CDR1 is SEHNR, CDR2 FQNEAQ, per germline (reference sequence). The CDR3 consists of 14 residues. CDR3 residues: CASSLVTSTDTQYF. The CDR3 DNA reads TGTGCCAGCAGCTTAGTAACCAGCACAGATACGCAGTATTTT. The full variable domain, its missing parts supplied by reference TRBV7-9 and TRBJ2-3, is DTGVSQNPRHKITKRGQNVTFRCDPISEHNRLYWYRQTLGQGPEFLTYFQNEAQLEKSRLLSDRFSAERPKGSFSTLEIQRTEQGDSAMYLCASSLVTSTDTQYFGPGTRLTVL.

This clonotype was counted ten times or more. The chain couples TRBV12-5 to TRBJ2-7; 9 nucleotides agree with TRBD1. The CDR3 has 13 amino acids. Looked up from germline, CDR1 is LGHNT and CDR2 is FRNRAP. The V gene end was trimmed by 2 bases and the J gene end by 5 bases; junction bases not matched to a gene: 1. DNA of the CDR3: TGTGCTAGTGGTTTGAGGACAGGGGACGAGCAGTACTTC. As protein: CASGLRTGDEQYF.

This clonotype has a count of ten or more. Written as DNA, the CDR3 is TGCAGTGCTAGCGCAGGGGCCGGTGGCGGGGAGCTGTTTTTT. Translated, it gives CSASAGAGGGELFF. The chain has TRBV20-1 and TRBJ2-2, with D perhaps matching TRBD1 (6 bases). This CDR3 is built from 14 residues. Germline loops: CDR1 DFQATT, CDR2 SNEGSKA (reference sequence). Trimming took off 3 bases at V and 7 bases at J, with 15 bases between the two ends.

This clonotype was observed at least ten times. The chain uses TRBV14 and TRBJ2-1; TRBD1 or TRBD2 may be the D gene (5 bases each). The germline V and J ends were trimmed by 2 bases and 9 bases, with 8 bases remaining between them. CDR3 length: 12 amino acids. Germline V gene lookup returns CDR1 SGHDN and CDR2 FVKESK. CDR3: CASSQMRGEQFF. Written as DNA, the CDR3 is TGTGCCAGCAGCCAAATGAGGGGTGAGCAGTTCTTC. Variable domain in full (rest from reference TRBV14 and TRBJ2-1): EAGVTQFPSHSVIEKGQTVTLRCDPISGHDNLYWYRRVMGKEIKFLLHFVKESKQDESGMPNNRFLAERTGGTYSTLKVQPAELEDSGVYFCASSQMRGEQFFGPGTRLTVL.

This clonotype was counted ten times or more. V gene TRBV20-1 combines with J gene TRBJ2-1; D unclear. Trimming cost V 3 bases and J 7 bases, with 16 bases left between them. Germline values: CDR1 DFQATT, CDR2 SNEGSKA (reference sequence). The length of the CDR3 is 14 residues. CDR3 nucleotides: TGCAGTGCTAGTCTGTCAGGTAGAGGAAATGAGCAGTTCTTC. Protein product: CSASLSGRGNEQFF.

This chain links TRBV20-1 with TRBJ1-1, with D unresolved. V was cut by 6 bases and J by 6 bases, with 14 bases left in between. The germline CDR1 and CDR2 sequences are DFQATT and SNEGSKA (reference sequence). This CDR3 has 12 amino acids. Here the CDR3 DNA reads TGCAGTGCGCCGGAAAGGGAGGCTGAAGCTTTCTTT. Translating it yields CSAPEREAEAFF.

Ten or more counts support this clonotype. The rearrangement uses TRBV7-8 and TRBJ2-7, with TRBD2 matching over 10 bases. There are 18 residues in the CDR3. The J segment lost 4 bases and the V segment lost 0 bases, leaving 12 bases of the junction unmatched. In germline, CDR1 is SGHVS, CDR2 FQNEAQ. The CDR3 spells CASSLALSLAGVFYEQYF. The CDR3 coding sequence is TGTGCCAGCAGCTTAGCTTTGTCGCTAGCGGGGGTTTTTTACGAGCAGTACTTC.

This clonotype was recorded many times. This chain connects TRBV5-1 to TRBJ1-2; 9 nucleotides agree with TRBD1. Germline V CDR1 and CDR2: SGHRS, YFSETQ. V lost 2 bases, J lost 6 bases, and 5 bases stayed unmatched. The CDR3 runs 14 residues. Here the CDR3 reads CASSFETGGHGYTF. In DNA form, the CDR3 reads TGCGCCAGCAGCTTCGAAACAGGGGGCCATGGCTACACCTTC.

This clonotype was picked up many times. The rearrangement links TRBV11-2 to TRBJ1-5; 10 bases fit TRBD1. Germline V gene lookup returns CDR1 SGHAT and CDR2 FQNNGV. This CDR3 spans 15 amino acids. The V gene end was trimmed by 0 bases and the J gene end by 7 bases; junction bases not matched to a gene: 3. The CDR3 spells CASSLDGTGVQPQHF. CDR3 in DNA: TGTGCCAGCAGCTTAGATGGGACAGGGGTCCAGCCCCAGCATTTT.

This clonotype was seen many times. The chain recombines TRBV11-2 with TRBJ1-6; tentatively, D is TRBD1 (6 bases). V was pared by 6 bases and J by 2 bases, with 17 bases between. The germline V gene encodes CDR1 SGHAT and CDR2 FQNNGV. This CDR3 is 17 amino acids long. The CDR3 is CASRLGGRGPYNSPLHF. The CDR3 nucleotides are TGTGCCAGCAGATTGGGGGGCAGGGGTCCCTATAATTCACCCCTCCACTTT. The variable domain in full, completed from reference TRBV11-2 and TRBJ1-6, reads EAGVAQSPRYKIIEKRQSVAFWCNPISGHATLYWYQQILGQGPKLLIQFQNNGVVDDSQLPKDRFSAERLKGVDSTLKIQPAKLEDSAVYLCASRLGGRGPYNSPLHFGNGTRLTVT.

This clonotype was counted a single time. The conserved closing phenylalanine or tryptophan is absent in this CDR3, likely reflecting a read error. V usage is TRBV5-1 and J usage is TRBJ2-1; D not resolved. This CDR3 is built from 14 residues. V gave up 0 bases and J gave up 7 bases, with 11 bases separating them. Germline CDR1 is SGHRS and CDR2 is YFSETQ. The CDR3 sequence is CASSLAWADNEQFN. As DNA, the CDR3 is TGCGCCAGCAGCTTGGCGTGGGCTGATAATGAGCAGTTCAAC.

This clonotype was seen ten or more times. This chain uses TRBV5-1 with TRBJ1-6, with D uncertain. The CDR3 loop spans 14 amino acids. V lost 4 bases and J 6 bases, leaving 11 bases between the germline ends. From germline, CDR1 is SGHRS and CDR2 YFSETQ. In nucleotides, the CDR3 is TGCGCCAGCAGCCCTATTGGAGGTAATTCACCCCTCCACTTT. It codes for CASSPIGGNSPLHF.

This chain joins TRBV5-1 and TRBJ1-4; D is unclear. The germline V gene encodes CDR1 SGHRS and CDR2 YFSETQ. There are 14 residues in the CDR3. V was cut by 1 base and J by 4 bases, with 8 bases left in between. CDR3 sequence: CASSLMSVNEKLFF. In nucleotides, the CDR3 is TGCGCCAGCAGCTTGATGTCCGTTAATGAAAAACTGTTTTTT.

This clonotype was found a few times. This may come from a read error, since a much larger clone is one base off. The chain carries TRBV7-9 and TRBJ1-2; D gene ambiguous. This CDR3 region has 13 residues. The germline gives CDR1 SEHNR, CDR2 FQNEAQ (reference sequence). V dropped 5 bases and J dropped 4 bases, with 11 bases sitting between them. CDR3: CASSRKGFYGYTF. The DNA for the CDR3 is TGTGCCAGCAGCCGGAAGGGCTTCTATGGCTACACCTTC.

This clonotype has a count of ten or more. The chain uses TRBV6-5 and TRBJ1-4; 9 bases are shared with TRBD1. Trimming at V came to 4 bases and at J to 5 bases, leaving 5 bases not matched to a gene. This CDR3 has 15 amino acids. The germline V gene has CDR1 MNHEY and CDR2 SVGAGI. CDR3: CASSSQGQGNEKLFF. DNA for the CDR3: TGTGCCAGCAGTTCTCAGGGACAGGGAAATGAAAAACTGTTTTTT.

About this clonotype itself: A much larger clone differs by one base, so this may be a read error. The rearrangement joins TRBV7-3 to TRBJ2-6, with D perhaps matching TRBD1 (5 bases). From germline, CDR1 is SGHTA and CDR2 FQGTGA. This CDR3 has 14 amino acids. The CDR3 reads CASGLSSGAKVLTF. CDR3 coding DNA: TGTGCCAGCGGTCTTAGCTCTGGGGCCAAAGTCCTGACTTTC.

This clonotype appeared many times. This chain uses TRBV29-1 with TRBJ2-5; TRBD2 matches at 8 bases. The trim removed 0 bases at V and 5 bases at J, leaving 17 bases unmatched. CDR1 and CDR2 from the germline V gene are SQVTM and ANQGSEA. There are 18 residues in the CDR3. In DNA, the CDR3 is TGCAGCGTTGAAGAAAGTCGGCGGAGCGGGGGTGCGGGGGAGACCCAGTACTTC. This gives the protein CSVEESRRSGGAGETQYF.

This clonotype was counted at least ten times. The chain employs TRBV20-1 and TRBJ2-7, with a weak D call TRBD1 (6 bases). The CDR3 is 12 residues long. The germline gives CDR1 DFQATT, CDR2 SNEGSKA (reference sequence). The ends were cut back, 3 bases at V and 3 bases at J, with 9 bases in the middle. CDR3 in DNA: TGCAGTGCTAGCAACAGGGACTACGAGCAGTACTTC. As protein: CSASNRDYEQYF.

This clonotype was seen at least ten times. J is TRBJ2-1 and V is TRBV5-1; D is unresolved. Trimming left V 4 bases short and J 8 bases short, with 13 bases between. Germline V gene sequence: CDR1 SGHRS, CDR2 YFSETQ. This CDR3 has 13 amino acids. CDR3 region: CASSPPSLDEQFF. The CDR3 coding sequence is TGCGCCAGCAGCCCCCCCTCGCTCGATGAGCAGTTCTTC.

This clonotype was counted only a few times. V usage is TRBV20-1 and J usage is TRBJ2-2, with TRBD2 matching 8 bases. CDR3 length equals 16 residues. Trimming at V came to 0 bases and at J to 7 bases, leaving 10 bases not matched to a gene. The germline CDR1 and CDR2 sequences are DFQATT and SNEGSKA (reference sequence). The CDR3 loop reads CSARDGGTRPGGELFF. CDR3 in DNA: TGCAGTGCTAGAGATGGGGGGACTAGGCCAGGCGGGGAGCTGTTTTTT.

This clonotype was seen many times. The genes are TRBV6-5 and TRBJ2-4; TRBD1 might be the D (5 bases). The germline CDR1 and CDR2 sequences are MNHEY and SVGAGI. The V end was cut by 2 bases, the J end by 1 base, with 6 bases between. The CDR3 extends over 14 amino acids. CDR3 region: CASSYPGAKNIQYF. The CDR3 DNA reads as TGTGCCAGCAGTTACCCAGGGGCCAAAAACATTCAGTACTTC.

Comment on this clonotype: Possible read error: a much larger clone is one base away. The chain recombines TRBV29-1 with TRBJ1-2; D gene unclear. V was cut by 8 bases and J by 0 bases, with 13 bases left in between. The CDR3 is made up of 13 amino acids. Germline CDR1 is SQVTM and CDR2 is ANQGSEA. This CDR3 reads CSSERSANYGYTF. The CDR3 DNA reads as TGCAGCTCGGAAAGGAGCGCTAACTATGGCTACACCTTC.

This clonotype was detected many times. The chain has TRBV5-1 and TRBJ2-5, with 10 positions matching TRBD2. The CDR3 runs to 15 residues. V was clipped by 5 bases and J by 2 bases; unmatched bases: 6. Germline V lookup: CDR1 SGHRS, CDR2 YFSETQ. The CDR3 region has the DNA TGCGCCAGCAGTCAACTAGCGGGGAATCAAGAGACCCAGTACTTC. This codes for CASSQLAGNQETQYF.

This clonotype was observed at least ten times. The J gene is TRBJ1-1, the V gene TRBV5-4; no reliable D call. Germline V gene lookup returns CDR1 SGHNT and CDR2 YYREEE (reference sequence). The CDR3 contains 12 residues. V was clipped by 1 base and J by 4 bases, with 5 bases between them. Here the CDR3 DNA reads TGTGCCAGCAGCTTGTTATCCACTGAAGCTTTCTTT. As protein: CASSLLSTEAFF.